Each of the 8 T cell receptor beta chains below was sequenced from the same sample in a study of cytomegalovirus exposure and HLA in healthy donors. Primers: 60 Vbeta forward and 13 Jbeta reverse. Assay used: immunoSEQ multiplex PCR; TCRdb lists only in-frame clones, some missing. The table shows approximately 140,000 clones, with 70% to 85% occurring only once. Sequencing input: PBMCs. Receptors originate from a woman between 45 and 65 years old in good health and CMV-seropositive.

The V call is TRBV5-1, the J call TRBJ2-7; D might be TRBD2 (5 bases). Trimming took 4 bases from V and 5 from J, leaving 16 bases between them. This CDR3 contains 14 residues. Per germline, CDR1 SGHRS and CDR2 YFSETQ. CDR3 nucleotides: TGCGCCAGCAGCCCAGCACGGGGAATCCACGAGCAGTACTTC. It translates to CASSPARGIHEQYF.

This clone came up once. V usage is TRBV9 and J usage is TRBJ2-7, with 11 bases identical to TRBD2. J lost 6 bases, V lost 2 bases, and 4 bases had no gene match. Germline loops: CDR1 SGDLS, CDR2 YYNGEE. The length of the CDR3 is 14 residues. CDR3 region: CASSVGSGGGEQYF. The CDR3 nucleotides are TGTGCCAGCAGCGTGGGTAGCGGGGGGGGCGAGCAGTACTTC.

J is TRBJ2-2 and V is TRBV7-9, with D uncertain. The CDR3 extends over 11 amino acids. Trimming took off 3 bases at V and 8 bases at J, with 4 bases between the two ends. The germline V gene encodes CDR1 SEHNR and CDR2 FQNEAQ (reference sequence). The CDR3 here is CASSFRGELFF. CDR3 bases: TGTGCCAGCAGCTTTCGTGGGGAGCTGTTTTTT.

This clone appeared a few times. The chain combines TRBV6-6 with TRBJ2-7; weak D call: TRBD1 (6 bases). The CDR3 has 16 residues. Germline CDR1 and CDR2: MNHNY and SVGAGI (reference sequence). With 2 bases removed from V and 3 bases from J, the gap between germline ends came to 17 bases. The CDR3 loop is CASSYASGARGYEQYF. CDR3 nucleotides: TGTGCCAGCAGTTACGCCTCAGGGGCCAGGGGCTACGAGCAGTACTTC.

This rearrangement joins TRBV2 to TRBJ1-2; no clear D. There are 13 residues in the CDR3. Trimming pared 3 bases from V and 2 bases from J, leaving 7 bases between. Germline CDR1 reads SNHLY; CDR2 reads FYNNEI. CDR3 residues: CASSDRENYGYTF. For the CDR3, the DNA is TGTGCCAGCAGTGATCGGGAAAACTATGGCTACACCTTC.

This chain uses TRBV4-3 with TRBJ1-6; D gene uncertain. The germline V and J ends were trimmed by 6 bases and 8 bases, with 20 bases remaining between them. Germline lookup yields CDR1 LGHNA and CDR2 YSLEER. CDR3 length equals 16 residues. The CDR3 here is CASSLRRSGYDSPLHF. The CDR3 nucleotides are TGCGCCAGCAGTCTCCGACGATCGGGTTATGATTCACCCCTCCACTTT.

J is TRBJ1-6 and V is TRBV7-2; D ambiguous. V gave up 5 bases and J gave up 0 bases, with 17 bases separating them. Germline CDR1 reads SGHTA; CDR2 reads FQGNSA. The length of the CDR3 is 18 residues. CDR3 sequence (DNA): TGTGCCAGCAGCCCGATAACAACCGGGAGCTCCTATAATTCACCCCTCCACTTT. Translation gives CASSPITTGSSYNSPLHF.

This clone was recorded once. This chain links TRBV11-2 with TRBJ2-5; possibly TRBD2 for D (6 bases). The CDR3 totals 15 residues. V was cut by 5 bases and J by 0 bases, with 13 bases left in between. CDR1 SGHAT and CDR2 FQNNGV come from the germline V gene. CDR3 nucleotides: TGTGCCAGCAGCCGAGCGGGTGGAGACCAAGAGACCCAGTACTTC. This translates into CASSRAGGDQETQYF.